A single sample is the source of the 15 T cell receptor beta chains below, sequenced in a study of glioma-infiltrating T cells. TCR alpha and beta CDR3 regions were amplified from RNA using iRepertoire nested multiplex PCR. MiXCR, applied by TCRdb to the multiplex PCR reads, yields one record per CDR3 protein. The sample includes some 93,000 distinct CDR3 sequences, approximately 42% seen only once; the top ten take around two fifths. Sequenced sample: glioma tissue, nonneoplastic brain tissue, or PBMCs (not recorded which). These receptors were obtained from a human donor with low-grade glioma or glioblastoma, undergoing nonglioma brain surgery, or in good health (not recorded which).

This clonotype was seen many times. In DNA form, the CDR3 reads TGTGCCACCAGCAGAGATTTTGTACAGAAAACGGAGACCCAGTACTTC. Translating gives CATSRDFVQKTETQYF. This chain uses TRBV15 with TRBJ2-5; D uncertain. The CDR3 extends over 16 amino acids. Trimming removed 0 bases at V and 5 bases at J, with 16 bases between. Germline-derived CDR1 and CDR2 are LNHNV and YYDKDF (reference sequence).

This clonotype has at least ten counts. The chain has TRBV4-2 and TRBJ2-3, with 8 bases aligning to TRBD2. Germline CDR1 LGHNA, CDR2 YNFKEQ. The CDR3 sequence is 16 residues long. V shed 1 base and J 0 bases; nucleotides not matched to a gene: 3. CDR3 sequence reads: CASSQVLADSTDTQYF. The CDR3 coding sequence is TGTGCCAGCAGCCAAGTACTAGCGGATAGCACAGATACGCAGTATTTT.

Regarding this clonotype: Its ends do not fully match the called genes, so a read error is possible. The rearrangement joins TRBV20-1 to TRBJ2-1; TRBD1 is a possible D gene (6 bases). This CDR3 comprises 12 residues. CDR1 is DFQATT, CDR2 SNEGSKA, per germline (reference sequence). Here the CDR3 reads CSARGQNNEKFF. CDR3 in DNA: TGCAGCGCTAGAGGACAGAACAATGAGAAGTTCTTC.

Details on this clonotype: A much larger clone lies a single base off, so this may be a read error. The J gene is TRBJ2-1, the V gene TRBV5-1; D may be TRBD1 (5 bases). Germline CDR1 is SGHRS and CDR2 is YFSETQ. Deletions cut 4 bases from V and 3 bases from J, with 14 bases between. The CDR3 length is 15 residues. CDR3 in amino acids: CASSNRQRNYNEQFF. In DNA, the CDR3 is TGCGCCAGCAGCAATAGACAGAGGAACTACAATGAGCAGTTCTTC.

As concerns this clonotype: The junction and the germline gene differ at one end; a read error may be behind it. This chain uses TRBV6-6 with TRBJ2-1; 8 bases are a match to TRBD1. From germline, CDR1 is MNHNY and CDR2 SVGAGI (reference sequence). The CDR3 covers 16 residues. CDR3 residues: CASSRLTGQVYNEQSF. CDR3 nucleotide sequence: TGTGCCAGCAGTAGGTTAACGGGACAGGTCTACAATGAGCAGTCCTTC.

In regard to this clonotype: A read error is possible here, since a much larger clone lies one base away. The V gene is TRBV7-8, the J gene TRBJ2-1, with TRBD1 matching over 8 bases. Germline V gene lookup returns CDR1 SGHVS and CDR2 FQNEAQ. J gave up 10 bases and V 9 bases, and 11 bases lay outside the gene matches. The CDR3 extends over 13 amino acids. The CDR3 nucleotides are TGTGCCAGAGGCTTGGACAGGGTTCGGGAGCAGTTCTTC. Translated: CARGLDRVREQFF.

A word on this clonotype: This may be a read error: a much more frequent sequence differs by one nucleotide. Because the CDR3 is missing its conserved closing phenylalanine or tryptophan, this is likely a read error. J is TRBJ2-7 and V is TRBV16, with 9 positions matching TRBD1. Germline V lookup: CDR1 KGHSY, CDR2 FQNENV. The CDR3 has 15 residues. The V gene end was trimmed by 5 bases and the J gene end by 6 bases; junction bases not matched to a gene: 11. The CDR3 DNA is TGTGCCAGCAGCTCCTTGGGACAGGGAGTCCGCGAGCAGTACTCC. Protein: CASSSLGQGVREQYS.

About this clonotype itself: A much larger clone sits a single nucleotide away, making a read error possible. The gene calls are TRBV5-1 and TRBJ2-2; possible D gene TRBD1, 6 bases. CDR1 SGHRS and CDR2 YFSETQ come from the germline V gene. V shed 4 bases and J shed 1 base, with 11 bases lying between them. The CDR3 is 15 amino acids. The DNA for the CDR3 is TGCGCCAGCAGCCAACAGACAGGGAACACCGGGGAGCTGTTTTTT. Protein sequence: CASSQQTGNTGELFF.

V usage is TRBV25-1 and J usage is TRBJ2-3; no clear D gene. V was pared by 3 bases and J by 13 bases, with 20 bases between. CDR3 length: 14 residues. The germline V gene has CDR1 MGHDK and CDR2 SYGVNS. CDR3 coding DNA: TGTGCCAGCAGTGACGGAAAGGGCTGGTCTCCCGAGTATTTT. Translation: CASSDGKGWSPEYF.

The sample holds many counts of this clonotype. The gene calls are TRBV7-2 and TRBJ2-7, with 11 bases matching TRBD2. CDR3 length: 15 amino acids. The germline V gene has CDR1 SGHTA and CDR2 FQGNSA. V lost 2 bases, J lost 7 bases, and 7 bases stayed unmatched. CDR3 protein: CASSLRTSGSLEQYF. Written as DNA, the CDR3 is TGTGCCAGCAGCTTAAGAACTAGCGGGAGCCTGGAGCAGTACTTC.

This clonotype was recorded many times. The chain joins TRBV6-1 to TRBJ2-5; 14 bases agree with TRBD2. Unmatched junction bases numbered 13, after V lost 7 bases and J lost 6 bases. Looked up from germline, CDR1 is MNHNS and CDR2 is SASEGT. The CDR3 length is 17 residues. CDR3 in DNA: TGTGCCAGCAACCCTGTGGGACTAGCGGGAGCCGGGAAGACCCAGTACTTC. It specifies CASNPVGLAGAGKTQYF.

This clonotype has just a few counts. This chain connects TRBV9 to TRBJ2-5; D is unresolved. The length of the CDR3 is 11 residues. Trimming cost V 3 bases and J 5 bases, with 5 bases left between them. Germline-derived CDR1 and CDR2 are SGDLS and YYNGEE. The CDR3 protein is CASSAAETQYF. The CDR3 DNA is TGTGCCAGCAGCGCCGCCGAGACCCAGTACTTC.

About this clonotype itself: The CDR3 ends on some other residue instead of the conserved phenylalanine or tryptophan, so this is likely a read error. The chain uses TRBV6-2 or TRBV6-3 and TRBJ2-7; 8 bases are a match to TRBD1. Germline loops: CDR1 MNHEY, CDR2 SVGEGT. The CDR3 is made up of 14 amino acids. The CDR3 spells CASSQQTGAYEQYL. The CDR3 DNA reads TGCGCCAGCAGCCAACAGACAGGGGCCTACGAGCAGTACCTC.

The V gene is TRBV6-8, the J gene TRBJ2-5, with 14 bases lining up with TRBD2. The germline gives CDR1 MNHGY, CDR2 SAAAGT. CDR3 size: 15 residues. J lost 5 bases, V lost 11 bases, and 10 bases had no gene match. The CDR3 DNA sequence: TGTGCCGAGGGGACTAGCGGGGGCCGGGGGGAGACCCAGTACTTC. Residues: CAEGTSGGRGETQYF.

This clonotype was detected ten times or more. The chain has TRBV2 and TRBJ2-5; D is uncertain. Germline V CDR1 and CDR2: SNHLY, FYNNEI. The CDR3 is made up of 12 amino acids. The ends were cut back, 4 bases at V and 3 bases at J, with 6 bases in the middle. CDR3 residues: CASSGWEETQYF. In nucleotides, the CDR3 is TGTGCCAGCAGTGGGTGGGAAGAGACCCAGTACTTC.